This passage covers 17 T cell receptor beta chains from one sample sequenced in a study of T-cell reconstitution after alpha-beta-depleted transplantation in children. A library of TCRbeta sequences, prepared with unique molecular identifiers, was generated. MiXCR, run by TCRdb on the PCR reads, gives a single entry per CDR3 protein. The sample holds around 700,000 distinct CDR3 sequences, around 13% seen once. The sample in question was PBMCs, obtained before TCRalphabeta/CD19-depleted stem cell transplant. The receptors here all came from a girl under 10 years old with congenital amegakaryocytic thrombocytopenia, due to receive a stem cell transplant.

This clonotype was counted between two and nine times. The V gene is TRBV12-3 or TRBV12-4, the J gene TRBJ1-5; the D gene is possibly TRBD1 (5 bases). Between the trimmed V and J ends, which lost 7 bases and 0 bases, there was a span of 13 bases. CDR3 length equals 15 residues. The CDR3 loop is CASTIRVNSNQPQHF. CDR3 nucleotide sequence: TGTGCCAGCACAATCAGGGTGAATAGCAATCAGCCCCAGCATTTT.

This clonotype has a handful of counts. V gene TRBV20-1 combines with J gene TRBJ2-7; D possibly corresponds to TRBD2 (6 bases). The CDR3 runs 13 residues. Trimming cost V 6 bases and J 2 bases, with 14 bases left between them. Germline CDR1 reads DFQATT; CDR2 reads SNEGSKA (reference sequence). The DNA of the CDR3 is TGCAGTGCATCCCCCCGGGGGACCTACGAGCAGTACTTC. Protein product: CSASPRGTYEQYF.

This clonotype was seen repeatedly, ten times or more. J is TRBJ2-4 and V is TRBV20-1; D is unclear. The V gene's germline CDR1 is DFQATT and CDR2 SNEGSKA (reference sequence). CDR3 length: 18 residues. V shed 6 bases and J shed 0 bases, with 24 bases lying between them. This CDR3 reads CSAPSMGGSQIAKNIQYF. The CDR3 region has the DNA TGCAGTGCCCCCTCTATGGGTGGTAGTCAAATAGCCAAAAACATTCAGTACTTC.

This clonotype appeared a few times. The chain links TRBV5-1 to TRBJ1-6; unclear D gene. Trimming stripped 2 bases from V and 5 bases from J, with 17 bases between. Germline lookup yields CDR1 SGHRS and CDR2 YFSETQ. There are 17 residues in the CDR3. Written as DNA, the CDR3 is TGCGCCAGCAGCTTTAAAGTCGGCCAAGAAGATAATTCACCCCTCCACTTT. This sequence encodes CASSFKVGQEDNSPLHF.

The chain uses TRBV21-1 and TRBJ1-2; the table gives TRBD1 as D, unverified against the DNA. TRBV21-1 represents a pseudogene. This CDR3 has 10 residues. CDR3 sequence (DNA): TGTGCCACCCACAGGGGTGGCTACACCTTC. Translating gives CATHRGGYTF.

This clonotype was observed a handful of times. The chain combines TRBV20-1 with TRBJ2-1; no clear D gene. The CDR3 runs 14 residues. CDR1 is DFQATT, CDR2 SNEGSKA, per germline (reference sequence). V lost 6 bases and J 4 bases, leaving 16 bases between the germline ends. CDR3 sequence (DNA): TGCAGTGCCCGAGGACCTTCTTCTTACAATGAGCAGTTCTTC. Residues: CSARGPSSYNEQFF.

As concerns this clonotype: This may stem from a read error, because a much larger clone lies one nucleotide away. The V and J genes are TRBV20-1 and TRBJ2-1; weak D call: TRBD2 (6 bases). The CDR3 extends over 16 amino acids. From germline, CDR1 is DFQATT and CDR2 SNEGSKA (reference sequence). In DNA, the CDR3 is TGCTGTGCTAGATCCATGGCTAGCGCCGTATACAATGAGCAGTTCTTC. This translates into CCARSMASAVYNEQFF.

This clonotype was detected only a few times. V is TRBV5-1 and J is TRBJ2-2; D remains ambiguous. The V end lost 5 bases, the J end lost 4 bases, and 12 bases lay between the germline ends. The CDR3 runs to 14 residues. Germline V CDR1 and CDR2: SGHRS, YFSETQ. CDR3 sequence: CASRSSLGTGELFF. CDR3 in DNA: TGCGCCAGCAGGTCCAGTTTGGGCACCGGGGAGCTGTTTTTT.

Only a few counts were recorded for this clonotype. The CDR3 DNA reads as TGTGCCAGCTCACTAGGACAGGGGGGGATCAATCAGCCCCAGCATTTT. Its translation is CASSLGQGGINQPQHF. The chain employs TRBV18 and TRBJ1-5, with 10 bases that match TRBD1. V trimming: 4 bases; J trimming: 3 bases; junction bases outside the gene matches: 6. This CDR3 is 16 amino acids long. Germline V CDR1 and CDR2: KGHSH, LQKENI.

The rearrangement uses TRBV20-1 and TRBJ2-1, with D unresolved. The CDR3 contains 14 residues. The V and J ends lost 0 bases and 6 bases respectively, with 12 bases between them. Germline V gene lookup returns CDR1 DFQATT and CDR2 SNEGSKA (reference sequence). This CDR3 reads CSARDAQEFNEQFF. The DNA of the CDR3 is TGCAGTGCTAGAGATGCCCAAGAATTCAATGAGCAGTTCTTC.

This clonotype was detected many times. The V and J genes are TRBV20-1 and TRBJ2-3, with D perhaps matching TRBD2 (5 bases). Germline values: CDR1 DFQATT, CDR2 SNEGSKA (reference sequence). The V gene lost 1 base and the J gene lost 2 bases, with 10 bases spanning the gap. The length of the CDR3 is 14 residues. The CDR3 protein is CSARVRGTTDTQYF. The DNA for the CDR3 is TGCAGTGCTAGAGTTCGGGGTACCACAGATACGCAGTATTTT.

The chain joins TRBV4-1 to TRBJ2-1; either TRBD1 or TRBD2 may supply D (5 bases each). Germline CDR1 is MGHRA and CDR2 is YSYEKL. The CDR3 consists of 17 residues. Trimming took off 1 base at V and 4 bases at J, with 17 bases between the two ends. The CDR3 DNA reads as TGCGCCAGCAGCCAAGTGCCGGGACGGAGCTATTACAATGAGCAGTTCTTC. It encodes CASSQVPGRSYYNEQFF.

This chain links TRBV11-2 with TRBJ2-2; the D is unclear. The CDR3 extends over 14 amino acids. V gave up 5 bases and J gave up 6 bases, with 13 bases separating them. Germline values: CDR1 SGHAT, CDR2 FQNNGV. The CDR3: CASSKEGSAGELFF. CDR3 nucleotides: TGTGCCAGCAGCAAAGAAGGCTCCGCCGGGGAGCTGTTTTTT.

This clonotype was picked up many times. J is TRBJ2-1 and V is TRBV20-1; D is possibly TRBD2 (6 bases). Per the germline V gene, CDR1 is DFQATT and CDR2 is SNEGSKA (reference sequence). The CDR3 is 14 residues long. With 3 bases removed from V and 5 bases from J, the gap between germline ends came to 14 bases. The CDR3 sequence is CSASKRAWDNEQFF. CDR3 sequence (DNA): TGCAGTGCTAGTAAGCGGGCTTGGGACAATGAGCAGTTCTTC.

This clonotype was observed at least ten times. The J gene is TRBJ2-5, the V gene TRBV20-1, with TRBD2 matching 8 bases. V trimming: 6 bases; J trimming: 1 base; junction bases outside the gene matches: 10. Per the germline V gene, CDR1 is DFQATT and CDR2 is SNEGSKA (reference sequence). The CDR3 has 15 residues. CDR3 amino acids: CSAAVLAAFQETQYF. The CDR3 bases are TGCAGTGCCGCGGTACTAGCGGCGTTCCAAGAGACCCAGTACTTC.

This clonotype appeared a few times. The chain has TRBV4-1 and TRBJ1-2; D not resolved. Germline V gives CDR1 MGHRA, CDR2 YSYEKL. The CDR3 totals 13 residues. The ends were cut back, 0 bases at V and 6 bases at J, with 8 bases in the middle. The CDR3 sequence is CASSQDPSHGYTF. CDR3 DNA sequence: TGCGCCAGCAGCCAAGACCCCTCCCATGGCTACACCTTC.

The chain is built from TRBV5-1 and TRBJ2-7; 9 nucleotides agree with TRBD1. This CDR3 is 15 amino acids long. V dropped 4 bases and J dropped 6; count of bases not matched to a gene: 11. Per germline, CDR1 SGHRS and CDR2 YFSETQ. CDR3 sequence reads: CASSEKQGAGFEQYF. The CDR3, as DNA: TGCGCCAGCAGCGAGAAACAGGGGGCCGGATTCGAGCAGTACTTC.